These 15 T cell receptor beta chains were all obtained from the same sample, sequenced in a study of blood T cell repertoires in COVID-19. Assay: immunoSEQ multiplex PCR; the TCRdb copy retains only in-frame clones and omits some. The sample carries about 260,000 clones, around 86% recorded once. Sequenced: PBMCs or T cells enriched from blood (not recorded which). These receptors all come from a woman between 50 and 59 years old who had recovered from COVID-19.

This clone was seen at least ten times. The V and J genes are TRBV7-2 and TRBJ1-1; the match to TRBD1 covers 9 bases. The CDR3 is 12 residues long. Per germline, CDR1 SGHTA and CDR2 FQGNSA. J gave up 8 bases and V 5 bases, and 3 bases lay outside the gene matches. For the CDR3, the DNA is TGTGCCAGCAGCACAGGGGGCTTGGAAGCTTTCTTT. It codes for CASSTGGLEAFF.

V usage is TRBV7-2 and J usage is TRBJ1-2, with TRBD1 matching over 9 bases. V lost 2 bases and J lost 8; bases outside the gene matches: 15. CDR1 and CDR2 (germline): SGHTA, FQGNSA. This CDR3 region has 17 residues. Here the CDR3 reads CASSLFSPQQGARGYTF. DNA for the CDR3: TGTGCCAGCAGCTTATTTTCCCCGCAACAGGGGGCGCGAGGCTACACCTTC.

The chain combines TRBV30 with TRBJ1-5, with no clear D. Looked up from germline, CDR1 is GTSNPN and CDR2 is SVGIG (reference sequence). Trimming stripped 0 bases from V and 4 bases from J, with 7 bases between. This CDR3 has 13 residues. CDR3 bases: TGTGCCTGGAGTGTATCGGAGAATCAGCCCCAGCATTTT. It yields the protein CAWSVSENQPQHF.

The chain has TRBV29-1 and TRBJ2-2; tentative D call: TRBD2 (5 bases). Looked up from germline, CDR1 is SQVTM and CDR2 is ANQGSEA. CDR3 length: 15 amino acids. V lost 7 bases and J lost 2, with 17 bases in between. CDR3 sequence: CSAVRGRGNTGELFF. In DNA form, the CDR3 reads TGCAGCGCCGTCCGCGGCCGGGGTAACACCGGGGAGCTGTTTTTT.

The rearrangement uses TRBV7-9 and TRBJ2-3; 9 bases are a match to TRBD1. Germline V gives CDR1 SEHNR, CDR2 FQNEAQ (reference sequence). V lost 5 bases to trimming and J lost 4 bases; unmatched junction nucleotides: 10. This CDR3 is 16 amino acids long. The chain's CDR3 is CASSRSGQGFADTQYF. As DNA, the CDR3 is TGTGCCAGCAGCCGGTCGGGACAGGGTTTCGCAGATACGCAGTATTTT.

V usage is TRBV3-1 (or the pseudogene TRBV3-2) and J usage is TRBJ2-2; 10 bases align to TRBD1. CDR3 length equals 17 residues. Germline lookup yields CDR1 LGHDT and CDR2 YNNKEL (reference sequence). V lost 2 bases to trimming and J lost 1 base; unmatched junction nucleotides: 4. This chain's CDR3 is CASSQNDRGRNTGELFF. The DNA for the CDR3 is TGTGCCAGCAGCCAAAATGACAGGGGGCGGAACACCGGGGAGCTGTTTTTT.

The gene calls are TRBV2 and TRBJ1-6, with unresolved D. Germline V gene lookup returns CDR1 SNHLY and CDR2 FYNNEI. The CDR3 length is 18 residues. Trimming removed 4 bases at V and 1 base at J, with 17 bases between. DNA of the CDR3: TGTGCCAGCAGTGGCGGCTTATTACCCACTTCCTATAATTCACCCCTCCACTTT. Translating it yields CASSGGLLPTSYNSPLHF.

The chain joins TRBV19 to TRBJ2-2; 9 bases line up with TRBD1. This CDR3 contains 14 residues. Germline V CDR1 and CDR2: LNHDA, SQIVND (reference sequence). Germline trimming cut 3 bases from V and 6 bases from J; bases unmatched to any gene: 2. The DNA for the CDR3 is TGTGCCAGTAGTATGGGACAGGGTGCCGGGGAGCTGTTTTTT. Translation: CASSMGQGAGELFF. Based on the CDR3 plus reference TRBV19 and TRBJ2-2, the full variable domain is DGGITQSPKYLFRKEGQNVTLSCEQNLNHDAMYWYRQDPGQGLRLIYYSQIVNDFQKGDIAEGYSVSREKKESFPLTVTSAQKNPTAFYLCASSMGQGAGELFFGEGSRLTVL.

J is TRBJ2-1 and V is TRBV6-5, with a tentative D call TRBD2 (5 bases). Trimming left V 2 bases short and J 3 bases short, with 14 bases between. Germline CDR1 MNHEY, CDR2 SVGAGI. This CDR3 has 16 amino acids. The CDR3 here is CASSYGSGRFYNEQFF. The CDR3, as DNA: TGTGCCAGCAGTTACGGGAGTGGGCGCTTCTACAATGAGCAGTTCTTC.

The chain is built from TRBV19 and TRBJ1-5; TRBD1 is a possible D gene (5 bases). CDR3 length equals 13 residues. Trimming took 8 bases from V and 3 from J, leaving 11 bases between them. Germline V lookup: CDR1 LNHDA, CDR2 SQIVND (reference sequence). The CDR3 region has the DNA TGTGCCAGTTCCCGACAGACCAATCAGCCCCAGCATTTT. Its translation: CASSRQTNQPQHF.

V is TRBV3-1 (or the pseudogene TRBV3-2) and J is TRBJ1-1, with D hard to call. The V and J ends lost 4 bases and 5 bases respectively, with 5 bases between them. This CDR3 is built from 11 residues. Germline lookup yields CDR1 LGHDT and CDR2 YNNKEL (reference sequence). Here the CDR3 DNA reads TGTGCCAGCAGCCTCTTAACTGAAGCTTTCTTT. As protein: CASSLLTEAFF.

The rearrangement joins TRBV7-2 to TRBJ2-4, with D possibly being TRBD1 (6 bases). The V end was cut by 0 bases, the J end by 5 bases, with 11 bases between. Looked up from germline, CDR1 is SGHTA and CDR2 is FQGNSA. This CDR3 contains 15 residues. The CDR3 DNA is TGTGCCAGCAGCTTAGCTGGGGACACTCAAAACATTCAGTACTTC. This codes for CASSLAGDTQNIQYF. Full variable domain (outside the CDR3, taken from reference TRBV7-2 and TRBJ2-4): GAGVSQSPSNKVTEKGKDVELRCDPISGHTALYWYRQSLGQGLEFLIYFQGNSAPDKSGLPSDRFSAERTGGSVSTLTIQRTQQEDSAVYLCASSLAGDTQNIQYFGAGTRLSVL.

This clone showed up just once. The rearrangement uses TRBV30 and TRBJ2-7; TRBD2 aligns across 9 bases. The CDR3 spans 14 residues. Germline trimming cut 4 bases from V and 0 bases from J; bases unmatched to any gene: 4. Per germline, CDR1 GTSNPN and CDR2 SVGIG (reference sequence). CDR3 region: CAWNRLAVSYEQYF. DNA for the CDR3: TGTGCCTGGAATCGACTAGCGGTCTCCTACGAGCAGTACTTC.

J is TRBJ2-1 and V is TRBV6-1, with a possible D match to TRBD2 (6 bases). This CDR3 region has 15 residues. The V gene's germline CDR1 is MNHNS and CDR2 SASEGT. V shed 7 bases and J shed 0 bases, with 13 bases lying between them. The CDR3, as DNA: TGTGCCAGCAATTCGGGAGAACTCTCCTACAATGAGCAGTTCTTC. As protein: CASNSGELSYNEQFF.

The chain joins TRBV5-1 to TRBJ1-2; a possible D gene is TRBD1 (6 bases). The germline gives CDR1 SGHRS, CDR2 YFSETQ. The CDR3 runs 14 residues. Trimming shortened V by 1 base and J by 5 bases, and 12 bases separated the two germline ends. CDR3 in DNA: TGCGCCAGCAGCTTGTACCCAGGGGAATATGGCTACACCTTC. Protein sequence: CASSLYPGEYGYTF.